The rows below give T cell receptor beta chains drawn from one sample of a study of blood T cell repertoires in COVID-19. Clones were sequenced by immunoSEQ multiplex PCR, and TCRdb holds only the in-frame ones, with some missing. Of about 220,000 clones in the sample, 70% to 85% were seen once. The material sequenced was PBMCs or T cells enriched from blood (not recorded which). The receptors shown here come from a woman aged 60-75 years who had recovered from COVID-19. Each CDR3 is given with its conserved first and last residue. D genes are given only for firm matches. The size entry is marked missing in some rows and otherwise reads once, few, many or a size class.

TRBV7-2	TRBJ2-7	.	.	TGTGCCAGCAGCTTAGGGCAGGGTATTTACGAGCAGTACTTC	CASSLGQGIYEQYF
TRBV5-6	TRBJ1-1	.	.	TGTGCCAGCAGCTTTGGACTCCAGAAAGCTTTCTTT	CASSFGLQKAFF
TRBV6-5	TRBJ1-4	.	.	TGTGCCAGCTCGGACAGAGCAACTAATGAAAAACTGTTTTTT	CASSDRATNEKLFF
TRBV19	TRBJ1-5	.	.	TGTGCCAGTACCATAAGGGAGGCGCTGGGGCCCCAGCATTTT	CASTIREALGPQHF
TRBV29-1	TRBJ2-4	TRBD1	.	TGCAGCGTCATACCACAGGGGGGCAACATTCAGTACTTC	CSVIPQGGNIQYF
TRBV5-5	TRBJ2-7	TRBD1	.	TGTGCCAGCAGCTGGGGCTCCGGGACAGGGATTTCCTACGAGCAGTACTTC	CASSWGSGTGISYEQYF
TRBV10-3	TRBJ2-5	.	.	TGTGCCACCGGAGCAGGACAGCTACAAGAGACCCAGTACTTC	CATGAGQLQETQYF
TRBV19	TRBJ2-2	.	.	TGTGCCAGTAGTATTCTGAGGACCGGGGAGCTGTTTTTT	CASSILRTGELFF
TRBV18	TRBJ2-7	.	.	TGTGCCAGCTCACCACCAGGACAGCCGCAAACCGAGCAGTACTTC	CASSPPGQPQTEQYF
TRBV7-9	TRBJ1-2	TRBD1	.	TGTGCCAGCAGCCCCGGACAGGGAGCTAACTATGGCTACACCTTC	CASSPGQGANYGYTF
TRBV10-1	TRBJ1-1	.	once	TGCGCCAGCAGTGAGCCGGGACTCAACACTGAAGCTTTCTTT	CASSEPGLNTEAFF
TRBV15	TRBJ2-5	.	.	TGTGCCACCAGCAGAGCAGGGGATGGGGGGACCCAGTACTTC	CATSRAGDGGTQYF
TRBV7-7	TRBJ1-4	.	.	TGTGCCAGCAGCTTAAACTCCGGTTCTAATGAAAAACTGTTTTTT	CASSLNSGSNEKLFF
TRBV9	TRBJ2-1	.	few	TGTGCCAGCAGCGTCTTCGGGCAGGGGTCTTCTTACAATGAGCAGTTCTTC	CASSVFGQGSSYNEQFF
TRBV3-1/TRBV3-2	TRBJ1-5	.	.	TGTGCCAGCAGCCCGGAGGATAGCAATCAGCCCCAGCATTTT	CASSPEDSNQPQHF
TRBV11-3	TRBJ2-3	TRBD2	.	TGTGCCAGCAGCTTAGGGACTAGCGGCCCAGCTACGCAGTATTTT	CASSLGTSGPATQYF
TRBV4-2	TRBJ1-3	TRBD1	.	TGTGCCAGCAGCCAAGGACAGGGGGGTACGGAAGTTTGGGGAAACACCATATATTTT	CASSQGQGGTEVWGNTIYF
TRBV2	TRBJ1-5	TRBD1	.	TGTGCCAGCAGTACGGACAGGGGGCTAGGTCAGCCCCAGCATTTT	CASSTDRGLGQPQHF
TRBV18	TRBJ1-1	.	.	TGTGCCAGCTCATCGGGACAGAACACTGAAGCTTTCTTT	CASSSGQNTEAFF
TRBV6-5	TRBJ2-1	TRBD1	.	TGTGCCAGCATTTCGGGACAGGGGAGAGATGAGCAGTTCTTC	CASISGQGRDEQFF
TRBV6-2/TRBV6-3	TRBJ1-1	.	.	TGTGCCAGCAGTTATCCCTTCGCTGAAGCTTTCTTT	CASSYPFAEAFF
TRBV7-9	TRBJ1-3	TRBD1	once	TGTGCCAGCAGCCCGGGACAGGGTATTGGAAACACCATATATTTT	CASSPGQGIGNTIYF
TRBV5-6	TRBJ2-5	TRBD2	once	TGTGCCAGCAGCTTGGGCCAGGGACTAGCCCGGGAGACCCAGTACTTC	CASSLGQGLARETQYF
TRBV4-2	TRBJ1-5	TRBD1	.	TGTGCCAGCAGCGCTCCATTCAACAGGGGGAATCAGCCCCAGCATTTT	CASSAPFNRGNQPQHF
TRBV14	TRBJ2-3	TRBD1	.	TGTGCCAGCAGCTCCCGACAGGGAGCAGTAGATACGCAGTATTTT	CASSSRQGAVDTQYF
TRBV19	TRBJ1-2	.	.	TGTGCCAGTAGTATGGTCAGGGGTCATGGCTACACCTTC	CASSMVRGHGYTF
TRBV11-2	TRBJ1-2	TRBD1	.	TGTGCCAGCAGCCTAGGGACAGAGCATGATGGCTACACCTTC	CASSLGTEHDGYTF
TRBV7-9	TRBJ1-1	.	.	TGTGCCAGCACTAACGGGGGGGCTTTCTTT	CASTNGGAFF
TRBV2	TRBJ2-5	TRBD1	few	TGTGCCAGCGGACAGGACAGGAGCGGGACCCAGTACTTC	CASGQDRSGTQYF
TRBV5-1	TRBJ2-1	.	few	TGCGCCAGCAGCTTGGAGAGCGGGTACAATGAGCAGTTCTTC	CASSLESGYNEQFF
TRBV5-1	TRBJ2-2	TRBD1	few	TGCGCCAGCAGGGAACAGGGGGACACCGGGGAGCTGTTTTTT	CASREQGDTGELFF
TRBV4-3	TRBJ2-3	TRBD2	once	TGCGCCAGCAGCCAAGATCGGACTAGCGCAGATACGCAGTATTTT	CASSQDRTSADTQYF
TRBV7-2	TRBJ1-3	TRBD1	few	TGTGCCAGCAGCCCACAGGGGGCGCAGGGAAACACCATATATTTT	CASSPQGAQGNTIYF
TRBV5-6	TRBJ2-5	.	.	TGTGCCAGCAGCTTCGGAGACTTGCAGACCCAGTACTTC	CASSFGDLQTQYF
TRBV12-3/TRBV12-4	TRBJ1-2	.	few	TGTGCCAGCGGGTCCACAGACTATGGCTACACCTTC	CASGSTDYGYTF
TRBV5-4	TRBJ1-4	.	few	TGTGCCAGTCGTGAGGGTTCGAGTGAAAAACTGTTTTTT	CASREGSSEKLFF
TRBV19	TRBJ1-1	TRBD1	many	TGTGCCAGTAGTGCCTTGACAGGGTTGGGGAACACTGAAGCTTTCTTT	CASSALTGLGNTEAFF
TRBV11-2	TRBJ1-2	TRBD1	few	TGTGCCAGCAGCTTAGTGACAGGGGGCAACTATGGCTACACCTTC	CASSLVTGGNYGYTF
TRBV30	TRBJ1-1	.	few	TGTGCCTGGAGTAGTTCGGGGAGGAACACTGAAGCTTTCTTT	CAWSSSGRNTEAFF
TRBV5-4	TRBJ2-5	TRBD2	.	TGTGCCAGCAGCTTGCCCGGGGGGACCCAAGAGACCCAGTACTTC	CASSLPGGTQETQYF
TRBV19	TRBJ2-1	TRBD2	.	TGTGCCAGTAGTATAATGCGCCTAGCGGGGGACAATGAGCAGTTCTTC	CASSIMRLAGDNEQFF
TRBV9	TRBJ1-2	.	.	TGTGCCAGCAGCGTAGCTGGGACAACCGGCTACACCTTC	CASSVAGTTGYTF
TRBV7-2	TRBJ1-5	.	.	TGTGCCAGCAGCTTAATCGGACAGAACGGGCCCCAGCATTTT	CASSLIGQNGPQHF
TRBV6-5	TRBJ1-1	TRBD1	.	TGTGCCAGCAGTAGGACAGGGTCTGAAGCTTTCTTT	CASSRTGSEAFF
TRBV11-2	TRBJ2-2	.	many	TGTGCCAGCAGCTTGACAGGTTTTTCGAGCACCGGGGAGCTGTTTTTT	CASSLTGFSSTGELFF
TRBV7-3	TRBJ2-1	TRBD1	.	TGTGCCAGCAGCTTTTCCGGGACAGGCGGACACAATGAGCAGTTCTTC	CASSFSGTGGHNEQFF
TRBV6-1	TRBJ1-2	.	few	TGTGCCAGCAGTGAATCGGCGGTAGATGGCTACACCTTC	CASSESAVDGYTF
TRBV30	TRBJ1-2	.	.	TGTGCCTGGAGCGCCAGCGTCGGGGGCTACACCTTC	CAWSASVGGYTF
TRBV3-1/TRBV3-2	TRBJ2-3	TRBD1	.	TGTGCCAGCAGCCAAGAAGACAGGGGGCCGGATACGCAGTATTTT	CASSQEDRGPDTQYF
TRBV6-5	TRBJ1-6	TRBD1	.	TGTGCCAGCAGCTTGGGACAGGGGTATTCACCCCTCCACTTT	CASSLGQGYSPLHF
TRBV7-2	TRBJ2-1	TRBD2	few	TGTGCCAGCAGCTTCAGCGGGATGGTCTACAATGAGCAGTTCTTC	CASSFSGMVYNEQFF
TRBV7-8	TRBJ2-5	.	.	TGTGCCAGCAGCTTACTTACCCTACAAGAGACCCAGTACTTC	CASSLLTLQETQYF
TRBV5-5	TRBJ1-1	.	.	TGTGCCAGCAGCCGTTCGGGACACAACACTGAAGCTTTCTTT	CASSRSGHNTEAFF
TRBV7-9	TRBJ1-6	.	.	TGTGCCAGCAGCCAGACTAGTAATTCACCCCTCCACTTT	CASSQTSNSPLHF
TRBV29-1	TRBJ1-4	TRBD1	.	TGCAGCGTTGAAGAGGGGACAGGGGGTGAAAAACTGTTTTTT	CSVEEGTGGEKLFF
TRBV7-2	TRBJ2-7	.	.	TGTGCCAGCAGCTTAGGGCCAGGGGACGAGCAGTACTTC	CASSLGPGDEQYF